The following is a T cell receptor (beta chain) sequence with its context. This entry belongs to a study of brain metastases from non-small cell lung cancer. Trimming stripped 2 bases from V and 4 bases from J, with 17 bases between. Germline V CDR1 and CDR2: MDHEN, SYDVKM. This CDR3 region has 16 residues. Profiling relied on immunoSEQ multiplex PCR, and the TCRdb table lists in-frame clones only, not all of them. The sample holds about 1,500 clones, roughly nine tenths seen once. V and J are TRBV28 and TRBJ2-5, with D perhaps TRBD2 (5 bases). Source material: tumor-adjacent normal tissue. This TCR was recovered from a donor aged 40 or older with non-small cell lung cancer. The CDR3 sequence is CASSLIRIGMLETQYF. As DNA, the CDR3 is TGTGCCAGCAGTTTAATCCGAATCGGGATGCTAGAGACCCAGTACTTC.